The 17 T cell receptor beta chains in this list originate from one sample, sequenced in a study of T cells in localized non-small cell lung cancer. Here immunoSEQ multiplex PCR was the method, and the copy in TCRdb shows in-frame clones only, minus some. The data contain 20,000 to 25,000 clones, around nine tenths of them seen just once; the ten biggest clones take up roughly 15%. Sample: peripheral blood, taken before any cancer treatment. The receptors stem from a male donor aged 60 or over with stage I lung adenocarcinoma.

The V and J genes are TRBV5-4 and TRBJ2-1; no clear D. The CDR3 has 11 residues. Germline V gene data show CDR1 as SGHNT and CDR2 as YYREEE (reference sequence). The V end lost 9 bases, the J end lost 7 bases, and 11 bases lay between the germline ends. CDR3 DNA sequence: TGTGCCATCTCCCTTAGGAATGAGCAGTTCTTC. Its protein product is CAISLRNEQFF. Based on the CDR3 plus reference TRBV5-4 and TRBJ2-1, the full variable domain is ETGVTQSPTHLIKTRGQQVTLRCSSQSGHNTVSWYQQALGQGPQFIFQYYREEENGRGNFPPRFSGLQFPNYSSELNVNALELDDSALYLCAISLRNEQFFGPGTRLTVL.

The gene calls are TRBV5-1 and TRBJ2-3; D gene unclear. Germline loops: CDR1 SGHRS, CDR2 YFSETQ. V was pared by 1 base and J by 1 base, with 10 bases between. This CDR3 is built from 15 residues. For the CDR3, the DNA is TGCGCCAGCAGCTTGTATGCTGGGGGCACAGATACGCAGTATTTT. Encoded protein: CASSLYAGGTDTQYF.

V usage is TRBV11-2 and J usage is TRBJ1-1, with no clear D. Trimming left V 5 bases short and J 1 base short, with 8 bases between. This CDR3 comprises 13 residues. In germline, CDR1 is SGHAT, CDR2 FQNNGV. For the CDR3, the DNA is TGTGCCAGCAGCATGGGCGGGAACACTGAAGCTTTCTTT. This translates into CASSMGGNTEAFF. Combining the CDR3 with reference TRBV11-2 and TRBJ1-1 gives the whole variable domain EAGVAQSPRYKIIEKRQSVAFWCNPISGHATLYWYQQILGQGPKLLIQFQNNGVVDDSQLPKDRFSAERLKGVDSTLKIQPAKLEDSAVYLCASSMGGNTEAFFGQGTRLTVV.

The chain couples TRBV4-3 to TRBJ1-5; D is possibly TRBD1 (5 bases). The CDR3 consists of 14 residues. The ends were cut back, 4 bases at V and 7 bases at J, with 14 bases in the middle. Germline loops: CDR1 LGHNA, CDR2 YSLEER. CDR3 residues: CASSLRSGEQPQHF. The DNA of the CDR3 is TGCGCCAGCAGCCTAAGATCGGGGGAACAGCCCCAGCATTTT.

J is TRBJ1-1 and V is TRBV10-3; TRBD1 is a possible D gene (5 bases). V shed 11 bases and J shed 2 bases, with 15 bases lying between them. This CDR3 region has 13 residues. Germline V CDR1 and CDR2: ENHRY, SYGVKD. This CDR3 is CAALDTPNTEAFF. The CDR3 nucleotides read TGTGCCGCCTTGGACACCCCCAACACTGAAGCTTTCTTT.

V and J are TRBV19 and TRBJ2-1; 8 positions agree with TRBD2. The germline V gene has CDR1 LNHDA and CDR2 SQIVND (reference sequence). CDR3 size: 15 residues. The junction had 2 bases not matched to a gene; V was cut back by 3 bases and J by 1 base. The CDR3 region has the DNA TGTGCCAGTAGTATGAGCGGGGGATCCTACAATGAGCAGTTCTTC. Protein sequence: CASSMSGGSYNEQFF.

This chain joins TRBV5-4 and TRBJ1-6; D gene unclear. Germline CDR1 SGHNT, CDR2 YYREEE (reference sequence). This CDR3 is built from 16 residues. The V end lost 3 bases, the J end lost 5 bases, and 15 bases lay between the germline ends. DNA for the CDR3: TGTGCCAGCAGCTCCGGGATGTCCAACGATAATTCACCCCTCCACTTT. This gives the protein CASSSGMSNDNSPLHF.

This clone rates as medium-sized (0.01 to 0.1%). The chain couples TRBV5-6 to TRBJ2-5; 13 bases are shared with TRBD2. J lost 5 bases, V lost 4 bases, and 2 bases had no gene match. This CDR3 has 14 residues. The germline V gene encodes CDR1 SGHDT and CDR2 YYEEEE. The CDR3 sequence is CASSGLAGEETQYF. In DNA, the CDR3 is TGTGCCAGCAGCGGACTAGCGGGAGAGGAGACCCAGTACTTC.

The chain uses TRBV7-6 and TRBJ2-5, with 9 positions matching TRBD2. Unmatched junction bases numbered 7, after V lost 1 base and J lost 4 bases. The CDR3 is 16 amino acids. Germline V gene lookup returns CDR1 SGHVS and CDR2 FNYEAQ. For the CDR3, the DNA is TGTGCCAGCAGCTTAGAAGTAGCGGGGGCGCGAGAGACCCAGTACTTC. It yields the protein CASSLEVAGARETQYF.

J is TRBJ1-4 and V is TRBV5-6; the D is unclear. Trimming pared 4 bases from V and 10 bases from J, leaving 14 bases between. The CDR3 is 13 residues long. Germline CDR1 SGHDT, CDR2 YYEEEE. CDR3 sequence reads: CASSLARLGKLFF. The DNA for the CDR3 is TGTGCCAGCAGCCTCGCACGGTTGGGAAAACTGTTTTTT.

This sequence joins TRBV28 and TRBJ2-1, with no clear D. V lost 4 bases and J 2 bases, leaving 12 bases between the germline ends. This CDR3 has 15 residues. Germline values: CDR1 MDHEN, CDR2 SYDVKM. The CDR3 nucleotides read TGTGCCAGCAGTTCTCACCTCCATCCCTACAATGAGCAGTTCTTC. Translating it yields CASSSHLHPYNEQFF.

The chain couples TRBV30 to TRBJ1-2; D might be TRBD1 (5 bases). With 5 bases removed from V and 4 bases from J, the gap between germline ends came to 8 bases. The CDR3 is 11 amino acids. Germline V gene lookup returns CDR1 GTSNPN and CDR2 SVGIG (reference sequence). CDR3 bases: TGTGCCTGGGACAGCCTCTATGGCTACACCTTC. Translating it yields CAWDSLYGYTF.

Only one count was recorded for this clone. The chain recombines TRBV7-2 with TRBJ2-7, with a tentative D call TRBD1 (6 bases). The CDR3 is 13 residues long. Germline CDR1 and CDR2: SGHTA and FQGNSA. The V gene lost 5 bases and the J gene lost 3 bases, with 11 bases spanning the gap. CDR3 loop: CASSLYRVYEQYF. The CDR3 DNA is TGTGCCAGCAGCCTCTACAGGGTCTACGAGCAGTACTTC.

The chain combines TRBV19 with TRBJ2-6; D possibly corresponds to TRBD1 (6 bases). CDR1 is LNHDA and CDR2 is SQIVND in the germline V gene (reference sequence). V was pared by 4 bases and J by 0 bases, with 10 bases between. The CDR3 totals 16 residues. CDR3 nucleotide sequence: TGTGCCAGTAGTACTCGGACAGTCTCTGGGGCCAACGTCCTGACTTTC. It yields the protein CASSTRTVSGANVLTF.

Of note for this clone: An end of the junction does not agree with germline; a read error may underlie this. CDR3 loop: CAWGVGSGVRETQYF. The CDR3 region has the DNA TGTGCCTGGGGTGTGGGGTCGGGAGTACGGGAGACCCAGTACTTC. The chain recombines TRBV30 with TRBJ2-5, with D tentatively TRBD2 (6 bases). Germline V lookup: CDR1 GTSNPN, CDR2 SVGIG (reference sequence). CDR3 length: 15 residues.

The chain employs TRBV7-2 and TRBJ2-7; a possible D gene is TRBD1 (5 bases). The CDR3 is 15 residues long. Germline V gene lookup returns CDR1 SGHTA and CDR2 FQGNSA. V lost 2 bases, J lost 3 bases, and 14 bases lay in between. CDR3 sequence: CASSLSQGINYEQYF. The CDR3 DNA reads TGTGCCAGCAGCTTATCTCAGGGTATAAACTACGAGCAGTACTTC.

The chain links TRBV29-1 to TRBJ1-2; possibly TRBD1 for D (6 bases). Germline V lookup: CDR1 SQVTM, CDR2 ANQGSEA. The CDR3 extends over 14 amino acids. The V end lost 4 bases, the J end lost 1 base, and 13 bases lay between the germline ends. The CDR3 bases are TGCAGCGTTGCTACAGGGCTGTATAACTATGGCTACACCTTC. Translation: CSVATGLYNYGYTF.